Listed below are T cell receptor beta chains from one sample, sequenced in a study of cytomegalovirus exposure and HLA in healthy donors. The assay was immunoSEQ multiplex PCR, and TCRdb's table has in-frame clones only and misses some. The top ten clones hold 9.5% to 13% of a sample with 150,000 to 200,000 clones, roughly 83% of them seen once. The sequenced sample consisted of PBMCs. All receptors come from a man younger than 45 in good health and CMV-seropositive. CDR3s include the opening cysteine and the closing phenylalanine or tryptophan. A D gene is named only where the DNA matches it firmly. Clone sizes are given selectively: once, few, many, or a class where the clone is expanded.

TRBJ2-7 TRBD2 TRBV5-5 . 16 CASSPGRREVRYEQYF TGTGCCAGCAGCCCGGGACGGCGGGAGGTAAGATACGAGCAGTACTTC
TRBJ2-7 TRBD2 TRBV7-8 . 15 CASSLARTSAYEQYF TGTGCCAGCAGCTTAGCGAGGACTAGCGCCTACGAGCAGTACTTC
TRBJ2-7 TRBD2 TRBV5-1 few 13 CASAIAGVSEQYF TGCGCCAGCGCAATAGCGGGAGTGAGCGAGCAGTACTTC
TRBJ1-2 . TRBV12-5 . 16 CASGLVLGATNYGYTF TGTGCTAGTGGTTTGGTACTGGGCGCGACTAACTATGGCTACACCTTC
TRBJ2-1 . TRBV9 once 15 CASSVGGSYSGEQFF TGTGCCAGCAGCGTAGGTGGTAGCTACTCGGGTGAGCAGTTCTTC
TRBJ1-5 . TRBV2 . 13 CASSQERRQPQHF TGTGCCAGCAGTCAAGAACGGCGGCAGCCCCAGCATTTT
TRBJ1-1 TRBD1 TRBV9 . 15 CASSSGTGLNTEAFF TGTGCCAGCAGCTCGGGGACAGGACTGAACACTGAAGCTTTCTTT
TRBJ2-7 . TRBV5-6 . 12 CASSLGVYEQYF TGTGCCAGCAGCTTGGGAGTATACGAGCAGTACTTC
TRBJ1-4 . TRBV5-6 . 12 CASSVDSEKLFF TGTGCCAGCAGCGTGGACAGCGAAAAACTGTTTTTT
TRBJ1-2 TRBD1 TRBV27 . 15 CASRSLTGLIYGYTF TGTGCCAGCAGATCCCTGACAGGGCTTATCTATGGCTACACCTTC
TRBJ2-2 . TRBV7-6 . 17 CASSLVDIEVNTGELFF TGTGCCAGCAGCTTAGTAGACATCGAAGTGAACACCGGGGAGCTGTTTTTT
TRBJ2-7 . TRBV9 few 16 CASSVGQGLSSYEQYF TGTGCCAGCAGCGTAGGCCAGGGTCTGAGCTCCTACGAGCAGTACTTC
TRBJ1-5 . TRBV6-1 . 15 CASREQGYSNQPQHF TGTGCCAGCAGAGAACAGGGTTACAGCAATCAGCCCCAGCATTTT
TRBJ1-2 . TRBV7-3 . 14 CASSFQAGLDGYTF TGTGCCAGCAGCTTCCAAGCGGGGCTAGATGGCTACACCTTC
TRBJ1-4 . TRBV18 . 14 CASSHDRTNEKLFF TGTGCCAGCTCACACGACAGAACTAATGAAAAACTGTTTTTT
TRBJ2-1 TRBD2 TRBV2 . 14 CASGRGSNYNEQFF TGTGCCAGTGGGAGGGGTTCGAACTACAATGAGCAGTTCTTC
TRBJ1-1 . TRBV13 . 11 CASSLEPEAFF TGTGCCAGCAGCTTAGAGCCTGAAGCTTTCTTT
TRBJ1-1 TRBD1 TRBV19 few 14 CASISAGGGTEAFF TGTGCCAGTATCTCAGCAGGGGGCGGCACTGAAGCTTTCTTT
TRBJ1-1 . TRBV19 . 13 CASSLNRVTEAFF TGTGCCAGTAGTTTAAACAGGGTCACTGAAGCTTTCTTT
TRBJ2-2 TRBD2 TRBV4-1 once 17 CASSQRPGTSQPGELFF TGCGCCAGCAGCCAAAGGCCCGGGACTAGTCAGCCCGGGGAGCTGTTTTTT
TRBJ1-2 . TRBV30 . 13 CAWSAGAIYGYTF TGTGCCTGGAGTGCAGGGGCGATCTATGGCTACACCTTC
TRBJ1-5 TRBD1 TRBV2 . 15 CASTSGQGRNQPQHF TGTGCCAGCACAAGTGGACAGGGCCGCAATCAGCCCCAGCATTTT
TRBJ2-1 TRBD2 TRBV27 once 15 CASSPQRGGYNEQFF TGTGCCAGCAGTCCTCAGCGGGGGGGGTACAATGAGCAGTTCTTC
TRBJ2-5 TRBD1 TRBV2 . 14 CASSTGTGAETQYF TGTGCCAGCAGTACCGGGACAGGGGCAGAGACCCAGTACTTC
TRBJ2-3 . TRBV29-1 once 14 CSVEGADSTDTQYF TGCAGCGTTGAAGGGGCAGATAGCACAGATACGCAGTATTTT
TRBJ2-5 . TRBV9 . 13 CASSVGGPETQYF TGTGCCAGCAGCGTAGGGGGGCCGGAGACCCAGTACTTC
TRBJ2-2 . TRBV18 . 15 CASSLTAEDTGELFF TGTGCCAGCTCACTTACAGCGGAGGATACCGGGGAGCTGTTTTTT
TRBJ2-3 . TRBV5-6 . 17 CASSYYGGTADTDTQYF TGTGCCAGCAGCTACTACGGAGGGACTGCCGACACAGATACGCAGTATTTT
TRBJ1-1 TRBD1 TRBV7-9 few 15 CASSSGQGAYTEAFF TGTGCCAGCAGCTCGGGACAGGGGGCATACACTGAAGCTTTCTTT
TRBJ2-1 TRBD2 TRBV19 few 15 CASRSGTRLFNEQFF TGTGCCAGTAGGTCCGGGACTAGACTCTTCAATGAGCAGTTCTTC
TRBJ1-1 TRBD1 TRBV18 . 14 CASSPEGAGTEAFF TGTGCCAGCTCACCGGAGGGGGCCGGGACTGAAGCTTTCTTT
TRBJ1-6 . TRBV7-9 . 13 CASSLEQHSPLHF TGTGCCAGCAGCTTAGAACAGCATTCACCCCTCCACTTT
TRBJ2-7 TRBD2 TRBV7-8 . 16 CASSLVHGGRFHEQYF TGTGCCAGCAGCTTAGTGCACGGGGGGAGGTTCCACGAGCAGTACTTC
TRBJ1-1 TRBD1 TRBV6-5 . 15 CASSYFRDRGTEAFF TGTGCCAGCAGTTACTTTCGGGACAGGGGCACTGAAGCTTTCTTT
TRBJ2-3 TRBD2 TRBV5-6 . 19 CASSGEGGLAGGSTDTQYF TGTGCCAGCAGCGGAGAGGGGGGACTAGCGGGAGGGAGCACAGATACGCAGTATTTT
TRBJ2-7 TRBD2 TRBV6-5 . 15 CASSYSAGGSYEQYF TGTGCCAGCAGTTATTCGGCGGGGGGTTCCTACGAGCAGTACTTC
TRBJ2-1 TRBD2 TRBV7-3 . 18 CASSLVAGFGLDRNEQFF TGTGCCAGCAGCTTAGTGGCGGGGTTTGGACTAGATCGAAATGAGCAGTTCTTC
TRBJ2-7 TRBD2 TRBV4-1 few 14 CASSHPGTSGAVYF TGCGCCAGCAGCCACCCTGGGACTAGCGGGGCCGTGTACTTC
TRBJ2-1 . TRBV28 . 14 CASRSTSSGDEQFF TGTGCCAGCAGATCCACGTCTTCGGGGGATGAGCAGTTCTTC
TRBJ1-5 . TRBV15 . 15 CATSRDGSSNQPQHF TGTGCCACCAGCAGAGATGGCTCCTCGAATCAGCCCCAGCATTTT
TRBJ1-1 . TRBV5-4 . 13 CASSFSGVSEAFF TGTGCCAGCAGCTTCTCGGGTGTGTCTGAAGCTTTCTTT
TRBJ2-5 . TRBV7-9 . 13 CASSITGVETQYF TGTGCCAGCAGCATCACAGGTGTGGAGACCCAGTACTTC
TRBJ2-5 . TRBV5-1 . 17 CASSLDGGSFLQETQYF TGCGCCAGCAGCTTGGATGGGGGCTCCTTTCTCCAAGAGACCCAGTACTTC
TRBJ2-5 . TRBV6-5 . 12 CASAARGETQYF TGTGCCAGTGCAGCCAGGGGAGAGACCCAGTACTTC
TRBJ1-3 TRBD1 TRBV19 . 15 CASSMGTVSGNTIYF TGTGCCAGTAGTATGGGGACAGTCTCTGGAAACACCATATATTTT
TRBJ2-2 . TRBV2 . 15 CASSPDRAGTGELFF TGTGCCAGCAGTCCCGACAGGGCGGGGACCGGGGAGCTGTTTTTT
TRBJ2-2 . TRBV29-1 . 11 CSVEDRGKLFF TGCAGCGTTGAAGATCGGGGGAAGCTGTTTTTT
TRBJ1-5 . TRBV30 once 14 CAWSERGGGQPQHF TGTGCCTGGAGTGAGAGGGGAGGTGGTCAGCCCCAGCATTTT
TRBJ1-5 TRBD1 TRBV28 . 14 CASIGGFSNQPQHF TGTGCCAGCATAGGGGGCTTTAGCAATCAGCCCCAGCATTTT
TRBJ2-5 TRBD2 TRBV9 . 15 CASSEGAGGSETQYF TGTGCCAGCAGCGAGGGAGCGGGGGGGTCAGAGACCCAGTACTTC
TRBJ2-2 . TRBV7-9 . 18 CASSPSPTRRIRTGELFF TGTGCCAGCAGCCCCAGCCCGACTAGGAGGATCCGGACCGGGGAGCTGTTTTTT
TRBJ2-7 . TRBV11-2 . 13 CASSLDPSYEQYF TGTGCCAGCAGCTTAGACCCCAGCTACGAGCAGTACTTC
TRBJ2-3 TRBD1 TRBV6-5 few 14 CASRRTGVTDTQYF TGTGCCAGCAGAAGGACAGGGGTAACAGATACGCAGTATTTT
TRBJ1-1 . TRBV7-2 . 14 CASRLGQQNTEAFF TGTGCCAGCAGACTAGGACAGCAGAACACTGAAGCTTTCTTT
TRBJ1-2 TRBD1 TRBV5-1 . 14 CASSFGQGGYGYTF TGCGCCAGCAGCTTCGGACAGGGTGGATATGGCTACACCTTC